This T cell receptor (beta chain) was observed in a study of T cell responses to AZD1222 COVID-19 vaccine. With 2 bases removed from V and 2 bases from J, the gap between germline ends came to 12 bases. The CDR3 totals 14 residues. The V gene's germline CDR1 is GTSNPN and CDR2 SVGIG (reference sequence). TCRdb's copy holds only in-frame clones and misses some; the assay was immunoSEQ multiplex PCR. This table has about 180,000 clones, around 90% appearing once. This TCR was sampled from an adult who received the AZD1222 COVID-19 vaccine. Specimen: peripheral blood, collected 28 days after the second AZD1222 dose. The chain joins TRBV30 to TRBJ2-5; no clear D gene. The CDR3 DNA reads TGTGCCTGGAGTAGCGCGACCTTTCAAGAGACCCAGTACTTC. This encodes CAWSSATFQETQYF.